This record looks at one T cell receptor (beta chain) sequence and its context. The specificity of this receptor is unknown. Base qualities are not at hand, and no much larger clone is one base apart. The sample is drawn from a study of post-analysis software for immune sequencing data (dated by TCRdb to the mid-2010s). About the study as a whole: The recorded disease courses included relapsing-remitting, secondary progressive and progressive-relapsing multiple sclerosis, and some patients had no subtype annotation. The patient repertoires were set against approximately 10 previously published healthy control repertoires from donors whose ages ranged from about 6 to 27 years. A subset of samples was prepared in parallel using single-end sample barcoding, then pooled and co-amplified after Illumina adapter ligation.

To demonstrate the VDJtools post-analysis software, the study profiled TCR beta repertoires from the peripheral blood of about a dozen young patients with multiple sclerosis. The multiple sclerosis patients were children and adolescents between roughly 6 and 17 years of age. The receptor library was made with PCR. Instrument on record: Illumina HiSeq 2500. To reduce PCR and sequencing biases, unique molecular identifiers were incorporated into the TCR beta cDNA libraries. Per 1 to 10 million input T cells, 500,000 or so cDNA molecules were obtained, such that each molecule approximated one T cell. The patient libraries were prepared and sequenced with the same protocol used for the earlier healthy control dataset. Samples belonging to the same batch were prepared together, multiplexed and sequenced on a shared HiSeq lane. The paper's data handling went like this. MIGEC handled the raw barcoded reads, throwing out single-read molecular identifier groups before consensus assembly and CDR3 extraction. VDJtools was used for post-analysis of the clonotype tables, and diversity was normalized by down-sampling every dataset to the size of the smallest sample. In repertoire overlap clustering, CDR3 amino acid sequences, but not nucleotide sequences, were matched to correct batch-related cross-sample contamination. TCRdb trimmed the raw reads at Q25, called clones with MiXCR and kept productive beta chains. Rows merge per CDR3 protein into single entries with the most common DNA and genes. None of the V and J calls come from the authors' own analysis; TCRdb made them. Across this sample there are 600,000 to 700,000 distinct CDR3 sequences, with around 60% seen only once. The top ten hold about 10% of the sample.

The full study reports these points: Significantly higher frequencies in patients than in controls were found for roughly 5 TRBV segments, including TRBV5-6, TRBV5-1 and TRBV20-1. Significantly lower normalized Chao1 diversity was found in multiple sclerosis patients than in controls, suggesting substantial peripheral T-cell clonal expansion. Direct clustering with F measure showed strong co-clustering of samples prepared in the same batch, prompting a batch-effect correction. The control group was slightly older than the multiple sclerosis patient group.

V loses 2 bases, J loses 8 bases, and the germline ends lie 4 bases apart. The germline V gene (reference sequence) supplies CDR1 SEHNR and CDR2 FQNEAQ. Its CDR3 holds 11 amino acids, cysteine through phenylalanine. CDR3 DNA is the only sequence kept; it has 33 bases, read in frame from the first base. Specimen: blood. The chain joins TRBV7-9 to TRBJ2-4, with the D segment identity uncertain. The TCR originated in a girl aged 2 to 10 with multiple sclerosis. The CDR3 protein sequence reads: CASSLSDIQYF. Read as DNA, the sequence is TGTGCCAGCAGCTTATCGGACATTCAGTACTTC.